This record looks at one TCR beta chain sequence and its context. Its antigen is as yet unknown. Each CDR3 protein gets one entry after TCRdb re-called the reads with MiXCR. The sample contains fewer than 950,000 distinct CDR3 sequences, approximately 32% of which appear only once. Germline CDR1 and CDR2: SGHDN and FVKESK. After removal of 2 bases from V and 4 bases from J, the junction contained 2 bases not matched to a gene. The CDR3 extends over 14 amino acids. This record comes from a study of T cell repertoires in cytomegalovirus infection. Study information: CMV infection and matching HLA type were both indicated by public TCR beta signatures.

The chain has TRBV14 and TRBJ2-1, with 7 bases matching TRBD2. The receptor's source is a human donor in good health (CMV status not recorded). Some clones in this sample may be carry-over from other donors' samples. The material was cultured CD8+ T cells from PBMCs, obtained from culture after CMV antigen stimulation. The CDR3, as DNA: TGTGCCAGCAGCCAACCTAGCGGTTACAATGAGCAGTTCTTC. Protein product: CASSQPSGYNEQFF.